The clone carrying this T cell receptor beta chain was detected many times. This specimen belongs to a study of T-cell reconstitution after alpha-beta-depleted transplantation in children. Unique molecular identifiers were incorporated into the prepared TCRbeta library. TCRdb reprocessed the PCR reads via MiXCR and lists one record per CDR3 protein. This table has about 74,000 distinct CDR3 sequences, approximately 14% appearing once. With 4 bases removed from V and 3 bases from J, the gap between germline ends came to 10 bases. There are 13 residues in the CDR3. Germline CDR1 is ENHRY and CDR2 is SYGVKD.

This receptor was taken from a male patient between 2 and 10 years old who had a stem cell transplant for acute lymphoblastic leukemia, so the T cells may come from the graft donor. This rearrangement joins TRBV10-3 to TRBJ2-7; TRBD2 is a possible D gene (6 bases). Sequenced here: PBMCs, mostly from graft donor cells, sampled 180 days after TCRalphabeta/CD19-depleted stem cell transplant. The CDR3 DNA follows: TGTGCCATCAGTGGATTGGGGGGCTACGAGCAGTACTTC. Protein: CAISGLGGYEQYF.